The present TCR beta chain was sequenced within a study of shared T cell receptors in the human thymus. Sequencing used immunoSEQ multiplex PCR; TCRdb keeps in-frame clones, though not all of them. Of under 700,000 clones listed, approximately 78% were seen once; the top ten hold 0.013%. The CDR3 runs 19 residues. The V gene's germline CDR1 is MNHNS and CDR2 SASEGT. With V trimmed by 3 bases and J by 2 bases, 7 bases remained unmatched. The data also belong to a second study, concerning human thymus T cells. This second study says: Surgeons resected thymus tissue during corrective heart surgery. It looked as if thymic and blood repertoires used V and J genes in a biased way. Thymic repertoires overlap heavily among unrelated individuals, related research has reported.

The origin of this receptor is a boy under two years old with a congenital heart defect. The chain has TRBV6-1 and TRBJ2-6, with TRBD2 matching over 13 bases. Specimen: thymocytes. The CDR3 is CASSEGTSGNPAGANVLTF. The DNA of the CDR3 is TGTGCCAGCAGTGAGGGGACTAGCGGGAACCCCGCTGGGGCCAACGTCCTGACTTTC.